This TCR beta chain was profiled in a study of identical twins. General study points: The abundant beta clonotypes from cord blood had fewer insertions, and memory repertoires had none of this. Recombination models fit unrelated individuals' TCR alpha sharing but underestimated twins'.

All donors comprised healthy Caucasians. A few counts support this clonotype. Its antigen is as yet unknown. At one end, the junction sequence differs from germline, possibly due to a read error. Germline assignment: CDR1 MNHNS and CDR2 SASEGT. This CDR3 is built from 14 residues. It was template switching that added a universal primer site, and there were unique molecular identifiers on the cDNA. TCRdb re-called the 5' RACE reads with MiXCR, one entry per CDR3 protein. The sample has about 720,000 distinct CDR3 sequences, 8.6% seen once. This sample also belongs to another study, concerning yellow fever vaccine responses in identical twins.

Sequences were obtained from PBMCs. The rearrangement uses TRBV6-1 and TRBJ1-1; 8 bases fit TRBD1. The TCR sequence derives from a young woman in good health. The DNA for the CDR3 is TGTGCCAGCAGCGAAGACAGGGGACACACTGAAGCTTTCTTT. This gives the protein CASSEDRGHTEAFF.